These 10 T cell receptor beta chains came from one sample sequenced in a study of shared clonotypes between healthy human individuals. TCRdb keeps only in-frame clones here, not all; method: immunoSEQ multiplex PCR. The table has 2 million to 3 million clones, about 92% seen once. The sample comprised naive CD4+ T cells sorted from blood. Sample subset: CD45RA+ positively selected. Source of these receptors: a man younger than 35 in good health.

The chain is built from TRBV11-2 and TRBJ2-7; the D gene could be TRBD1 or TRBD2 (5 bases each). CDR1 SGHAT and CDR2 FQNNGV come from the germline V gene. V was shortened by 3 bases and J by 7 bases, with 13 bases between the two germline ends. This CDR3 comprises 13 residues. CDR3 sequence reads: CASSFSSEGEQYF. DNA for the CDR3: TGTGCCAGCAGCTTCTCGAGCGAGGGGGAGCAGTACTTC.

The chain carries TRBV7-6 and TRBJ1-1; a possible D gene is TRBD1 (5 bases). V was cut by 4 bases and J by 4 bases, with 10 bases left in between. There are 13 residues in the CDR3. Germline V gene lookup returns CDR1 SGHVS and CDR2 FNYEAQ. The CDR3 DNA is TGTGCCAGCAGCTCACAGGAAACCACTGAAGCTTTCTTT. Translation: CASSSQETTEAFF.

The chain recombines TRBV30 with TRBJ1-6, with D possibly TRBD1 on 6 matching bases. The V gene lost 1 base and the J gene lost 4 bases, with 8 bases spanning the gap. The CDR3 consists of 14 residues. Germline V gene sequence: CDR1 GTSNPN, CDR2 SVGIG (reference sequence). The CDR3 sequence is CAWSADRYNSPLHF. CDR3 DNA sequence: TGTGCCTGGAGTGCCGACAGGTATAATTCACCCCTCCACTTT. Combining the CDR3 with reference TRBV30 and TRBJ1-6 gives the whole variable domain SQTIHQWPATLVQPVGSPLSLECTVEGTSNPNLYWYRQAAGRGLQLLFYSVGIGQISSEVPQNLSASRPQDRQFILSSKKLLLSDSGFYLCAWSADRYNSPLHFGNGTRLTVT.

Points on this clone: Other DNA sequences in the sample encode the same CDR3. The chain is built from TRBV5-1 and TRBJ2-7; 8 positions agree with TRBD1. The J segment lost 4 bases and the V segment lost 0 bases, leaving 6 bases of the junction unmatched. The germline CDR1 and CDR2 sequences are SGHRS and YFSETQ. The CDR3 contains 15 residues. Written as DNA, the CDR3 is TGCGCCAGCAGCTTGGACGGACAGGGACCATACGAGCAGTACTTC. It codes for CASSLDGQGPYEQYF.

Only one count was recorded for this clone. The chain combines TRBV9 with TRBJ2-5; 10 bases map to TRBD2. Germline lookup yields CDR1 SGDLS and CDR2 YYNGEE. V lost 4 bases, J lost 1 base, and 13 bases stayed unmatched. The CDR3 has 18 residues. This CDR3 is CASSPGGLAGVGQETQYF. CDR3 in DNA: TGTGCCAGCAGCCCAGGGGGGCTAGCGGGGGTGGGCCAAGAGACCCAGTACTTC.

This chain joins TRBV18 and TRBJ1-2; no firm D call. Trimming removed 5 bases from V and 2 bases from J, with 15 bases in between. Germline V gives CDR1 KGHSH, CDR2 LQKENI. The CDR3 is 15 residues long. This CDR3 is CASSTANDKNYGYTF. The CDR3 DNA reads as TGTGCCAGCTCAACGGCAAACGATAAGAACTATGGCTACACCTTC.

Turning to this clone: This CDR3 is also generated by other DNA sequences in the sample. This chain connects TRBV2 to TRBJ1-2, with 7 bases identical to TRBD1. The CDR3 has 14 residues. Germline values: CDR1 SNHLY, CDR2 FYNNEI. V lost 3 bases to trimming and J lost 4 bases; unmatched junction nucleotides: 5. CDR3 loop: CASSEAGGSYGYTF. Here the CDR3 DNA reads TGTGCCAGCAGTGAGGCAGGGGGAAGCTATGGCTACACCTTC.

Points on this clone: Other DNA sequences in this sample translate to the same CDR3. The gene calls are TRBV6-6 and TRBJ2-3, with a weak D call TRBD2 (5 bases). Per germline, CDR1 MNHNY and CDR2 SVGAGI (reference sequence). This CDR3 contains 12 residues. Trimming took off 5 bases at V and 5 bases at J, with 8 bases between the two ends. This chain's CDR3 is CASSPSGDTQYF. DNA of the CDR3: TGTGCCAGCAGTCCGAGCGGAGATACGCAGTATTTT.

The chain employs TRBV30 and TRBJ1-5; 8 bases map to TRBD1. This CDR3 region has 13 residues. V trimming: 4 bases; J trimming: 5 bases; junction bases outside the gene matches: 4. CDR1 is GTSNPN and CDR2 is SVGIG in the germline V gene (reference sequence). CDR3 bases: TGTGCCTGGAAGGACAGGGCGGATCAGCCCCAGCATTTT. It is translated as CAWKDRADQPQHF.

Remarks on this clone: The same CDR3 arises from other DNA sequences in this sample as well. The chain employs TRBV25-1 and TRBJ2-5; perhaps TRBD2 as D (7 bases). CDR1 is MGHDK and CDR2 is SYGVNS in the germline V gene. With 6 bases removed from V and 5 bases from J, the gap between germline ends came to 13 bases. The CDR3 contains 13 residues. Here the CDR3 DNA reads TGTGCCAGCAGCGGGGGGCGTGGGGAGACCCAGTACTTC. This translates into CASSGGRGETQYF.